The source of this T cell receptor beta chain is a study of blood T cell repertoires in COVID-19. CDR3 length: 13 residues. Trimming cost V 0 bases and J 8 bases, with 10 bases left between them. CDR1 and CDR2 from the germline V gene are SGHAT and FQNNGV. In the source study's methods: Nucleated cell counts were estimated from reference gene primer amplification. Produced via immunoSEQ multiplex PCR; TCRdb's table is partial and in-frame only. V and J calls and clone size are given by that table; D and trimming were obtained from the DNA. The sample has roughly 140,000 clones; 65% to 90% are singletons.

The chain is built from TRBV11-2 and TRBJ1-2, with a weak D call TRBD1 (5 bases). Sequencing used peripheral blood. The source is a man in his fifties or sixties with acute or convalescent COVID-19. As DNA, the CDR3 is TGTGCCAGCAGCTTAGACAGGGAGGGAGGCTACACCTTC. The encoded protein is CASSLDREGGYTF.